Presented here are 31 T cell receptor beta chains from one specimen sequenced in a study of blood T cell repertoires in COVID-19. Produced via immunoSEQ multiplex PCR; TCRdb's table is partial and in-frame only. The repertoire includes almost 250,000 clones, around 84% of them detected once, and under 2% sits in the top ten. The material sequenced was PBMCs or T cells enriched from blood (not recorded which). All receptors derive from a woman in her forties or fifties who had recovered from COVID-19.

This chain uses TRBV27 with TRBJ1-2; unclear D gene. Trimming took 1 base from V and 5 from J, leaving 14 bases between them. The germline gives CDR1 MNHEY, CDR2 SMNVEV (reference sequence). The CDR3 length is 15 residues. CDR3 protein: CASSLLMGRGYGYTF. The CDR3 DNA reads as TGTGCCAGCAGTTTATTGATGGGTAGAGGGTATGGCTACACCTTC.

The rearrangement links TRBV10-1 to TRBJ1-1; 7 bases line up with TRBD1. The CDR3 sequence is 18 residues long. Trimming cost V 8 bases and J 5 bases; bases outside gene matches: 23. In germline, CDR1 is WNHNN, CDR2 SYGVQD (reference sequence). Written as DNA, the CDR3 is TGCGCCAGCGTCTTAGTTTTTAAGGGGGCGCGAGGGGAGACTGAAGCTTTCTTT. Amino acid sequence: CASVLVFKGARGETEAFF.

V usage is TRBV6-2 or TRBV6-3 and J usage is TRBJ1-3, with 8 positions matching TRBD1. Germline V gene data show CDR1 as MNHEY and CDR2 as SVGEGT. There are 15 residues in the CDR3. The J segment lost 1 base and the V segment lost 6 bases, leaving 5 bases of the junction unmatched. CDR3 coding DNA: TGTGCCAGCAGCCGACAGGGGAGTTCTGGAAACACCATATATTTT. Protein sequence: CASSRQGSSGNTIYF.

The chain carries TRBV5-4 and TRBJ1-2; 8 positions match TRBD1. The CDR3 length is 14 residues. V shed 2 bases, J shed 8 bases, and the junction held 8 bases outside the gene matches. Germline loops: CDR1 SGHNT, CDR2 YYREEE (reference sequence). The CDR3, as DNA: TGTGCCAGCAGCTTAGGACAGGGAGAGGGAGGCTACACCTTC. As protein: CASSLGQGEGGYTF.

The V call is TRBV18, the J call TRBJ1-5, with D maybe TRBD1 (5 bases). CDR1 KGHSH and CDR2 LQKENI come from the germline V gene. Between the trimmed V and J ends, which lost 4 bases and 5 bases, there was a span of 9 bases. CDR3 length: 13 amino acids. The CDR3 DNA reads as TGTGCCAGCTCACAACAGGAGTATCAGCCCCAGCATTTT. Its protein is CASSQQEYQPQHF.

V usage is TRBV15 and J usage is TRBJ1-1; D may be TRBD1 (6 bases). This CDR3 contains 15 residues. CDR1 is LNHNV and CDR2 is YYDKDF in the germline V gene (reference sequence). V shed 0 bases and J shed 1 base, with 9 bases lying between them. CDR3 DNA sequence: TGTGCCACCAGCAGAGACTGGGGGCAGAACACTGAAGCTTTCTTT. Protein: CATSRDWGQNTEAFF.

The rearrangement joins TRBV7-2 to TRBJ2-3, with TRBD2 matching 9 bases. From germline, CDR1 is SGHTA and CDR2 FQGNSA. Losses at the gene ends were 5 bases for V and 5 bases for J; bases not matched to a gene: 5. The CDR3 loop spans 14 amino acids. CDR3 residues: CASSGTLAGDTQYF. The CDR3 nucleotides are TGTGCCAGCAGCGGGACACTAGCGGGAGATACGCAGTATTTT.

The chain links TRBV28 to TRBJ1-2; 9 positions match TRBD1. V trimming: 3 bases; J trimming: 8 bases; junction bases outside the gene matches: 4. The CDR3 is 13 amino acids. CDR1 is MDHEN and CDR2 is SYDVKM in the germline V gene. CDR3 nucleotide sequence: TGTGCCAGCAGTTTGGGGACAGGGTACGGCTACACCTTC. This translates into CASSLGTGYGYTF.

This chain uses TRBV7-2 with TRBJ2-7; 10 nucleotides agree with TRBD2. CDR1 and CDR2 from the germline V gene are SGHTA and FQGNSA. This CDR3 contains 14 residues. J gave up 6 bases and V 4 bases, and 6 bases lay outside the gene matches. CDR3 sequence reads: CASSSTSGKVEQYF. The CDR3 nucleotides are TGTGCCAGCAGCTCCACTAGCGGGAAGGTCGAGCAGTACTTC. Combining the CDR3 with reference TRBV7-2 and TRBJ2-7 gives the whole variable domain GAGVSQSPSNKVTEKGKDVELRCDPISGHTALYWYRQSLGQGLEFLIYFQGNSAPDKSGLPSDRFSAERTGGSVSTLTIQRTQQEDSAVYLCASSSTSGKVEQYFGPGTRLTVT.

V usage is TRBV7-3 and J usage is TRBJ2-1, with D maybe TRBD2 (5 bases). V was shortened by 1 base and J by 4 bases, with 14 bases between the two germline ends. Germline assignment: CDR1 SGHTA and CDR2 FQGTGA. The CDR3 sequence is 16 residues long. The DNA for the CDR3 is TGTGCCAGCAGCTTAAAGCCCGGGAATATGTACAATGAGCAGTTCTTC. Translated, it gives CASSLKPGNMYNEQFF.

The chain recombines TRBV7-3 with TRBJ1-3, with unresolved D. Deletions cut 2 bases from V and 5 bases from J, with 4 bases between. The length of the CDR3 is 12 residues. Per germline, CDR1 SGHTA and CDR2 FQGTGA. DNA of the CDR3: TGTGCCAGCAGCTTATTCAGAAACACCATATATTTT. It translates to CASSLFRNTIYF.

This chain links TRBV7-9 with TRBJ1-1, with TRBD1 matching 7 bases. Germline-derived CDR1 and CDR2 are SEHNR and FQNEAQ (reference sequence). CDR3 length: 16 residues. J lost 8 bases, V lost 5 bases, and 17 bases had no gene match. In nucleotides, the CDR3 is TGTGCCAGCAGCCCTCAGGGGGACTCATTTCAGCCCGAAGCTTTCTTT. Amino acids: CASSPQGDSFQPEAFF. The variable domain in full, completed from reference TRBV7-9 and TRBJ1-1, reads DTGVSQNPRHKITKRGQNVTFRCDPISEHNRLYWYRQTLGQGPEFLTYFQNEAQLEKSRLLSDRFSAERPKGSFSTLEIQRTEQGDSAMYLCASSPQGDSFQPEAFFGQGTRLTVV.

The gene calls are TRBV5-1 and TRBJ2-2; 7 positions match TRBD2. V gave up 2 bases and J gave up 4 bases; unmatched junction bases: 5. The germline CDR1 and CDR2 sequences are SGHRS and YFSETQ. The CDR3 contains 15 residues. For the CDR3, the DNA is TGCGCCAGCAGCTTAGCGGGAAAGGGCACCGGGGAGCTGTTTTTT. Encoded protein: CASSLAGKGTGELFF.

The chain employs TRBV7-2 and TRBJ2-3, with 10 positions matching TRBD1. V lost 7 bases, J lost 4 bases, and 2 bases stayed unmatched. CDR3 length: 13 amino acids. Germline V gene lookup returns CDR1 SGHTA and CDR2 FQGNSA. CDR3 nucleotide sequence: TGTGCCAGCAAAGGACAGGGGGCAGATACGCAGTATTTT. This codes for CASKGQGADTQYF.

The J gene is TRBJ2-2, the V gene TRBV30; maybe TRBD2 (6 bases). V was clipped by 1 base and J by 4 bases, with 10 bases between them. Germline CDR1 reads GTSNPN; CDR2 reads SVGIG (reference sequence). The CDR3 sequence is 14 residues long. This CDR3 reads CAWSGRGSTGELFF. CDR3 in DNA: TGTGCCTGGAGTGGCCGGGGGAGCACCGGGGAGCTGTTTTTT. Full variable domain (missing parts from reference TRBV30 and TRBJ2-2): SQTIHQWPATLVQPVGSPLSLECTVEGTSNPNLYWYRQAAGRGLQLLFYSVGIGQISSEVPQNLSASRPQDRQFILSSKKLLLSDSGFYLCAWSGRGSTGELFFGEGSRLTVL.

J is TRBJ1-4 and V is TRBV10-2; D is unclear. The CDR3 is 14 residues long. CDR1 WSHSY and CDR2 SAAADI come from the germline V gene. Trimming pared 3 bases from V and 7 bases from J, leaving 12 bases between. The CDR3 DNA reads TGCGCCAGCAGTGAAGGGAGGAGGACTGAAAAACTGTTTTTT. Protein: CASSEGRRTEKLFF.

This clone was seen only a few times. The rearrangement links TRBV3-1 (or the pseudogene TRBV3-2) to TRBJ1-3, with a possible D match to TRBD1 (5 bases). Germline-derived CDR1 and CDR2 are LGHDT and YNNKEL (reference sequence). V lost 6 bases, J lost 2 bases, and 5 bases lay in between. The CDR3 extends over 12 amino acids. CDR3 nucleotide sequence: TGTGCCAGCAGAGGGGCTGGAAACACCATATATTTT. Residues: CASRGAGNTIYF.

This chain uses TRBV18 with TRBJ2-1; perhaps TRBD2 as D (6 bases). The length of the CDR3 is 15 residues. Germline V lookup: CDR1 KGHSH, CDR2 LQKENI. Trimming removed 3 bases from V and 9 bases from J, with 18 bases in between. This CDR3 is CASSPGTGVQLEQFF. CDR3 nucleotides: TGTGCCAGCTCACCTGGGACGGGAGTGCAACTTGAGCAGTTCTTC. Looking up the rest from reference TRBV18 and TRBJ2-1 gives the full variable domain: NAGVMQNPRHLVRRRGQEARLRCSPMKGHSHVYWYRQLPEEGLKFMVYLQKENIIDESGMPKERFSAEFPKEGPSILRIQQVVRGDSAAYFCASSPGTGVQLEQFFGPGTRLTVL.

The chain uses TRBV7-9 and TRBJ2-2; 7 bases map to TRBD2. Losses at the gene ends were 4 bases for V and 9 bases for J; bases not matched to a gene: 11. The CDR3 has 15 amino acids. Germline CDR1 reads SEHNR; CDR2 reads FQNEAQ (reference sequence). The DNA of the CDR3 is TGTGCCAGCAGCTCGTACCTAGCGGCGACCCGGGAGCTGTTTTTT. Protein product: CASSSYLAATRELFF.

This clone was seen more than once but under ten times. This chain uses TRBV7-3 with TRBJ2-2; 11 bases align to TRBD2. CDR3 length equals 15 residues. CDR1 and CDR2 (germline): SGHTA, FQGTGA. Unmatched junction bases numbered 6, after V lost 5 bases and J lost 7 bases. CDR3 region: CASSPEGLAVGELFF. As DNA, the CDR3 is TGTGCCAGCAGCCCAGAGGGACTAGCGGTCGGGGAGCTGTTTTTT. Drawing the rest from reference TRBV7-3 and TRBJ2-2, the complete variable domain is GAGVSQTPSNKVTEKGKYVELRCDPISGHTALYWYRQSLGQGPEFLIYFQGTGAADDSGLPNDRFFAVRPEGSVSTLKIQRTERGDSAVYLCASSPEGLAVGELFFGEGSRLTVL.

The chain couples TRBV18 to TRBJ2-7; D gene uncertain. V was shortened by 1 base and J by 0 bases, with 10 bases between the two germline ends. The V gene's germline CDR1 is KGHSH and CDR2 LQKENI. CDR3 size: 15 residues. The CDR3 DNA is TGTGCCAGCTCACCACAAGACTCACCCTCCTACGAGCAGTACTTC. Amino acids: CASSPQDSPSYEQYF.

This rearrangement joins TRBV4-2 to TRBJ2-2, with 7 bases lining up with TRBD1. The CDR3 runs to 15 residues. With V trimmed by 7 bases and J by 8 bases, 13 bases remained unmatched. The germline V gene encodes CDR1 LGHNA and CDR2 YNFKEQ. CDR3 in amino acids: CASILRPDREGELFF. The CDR3 DNA reads as TGTGCCAGCATCCTTAGGCCCGACAGGGAAGGGGAGCTGTTTTTT.

In its sample, this clone was seen once. V usage is TRBV10-3 and J usage is TRBJ2-1, with D possibly matching TRBD2 (6 bases). Trimming cost V 0 bases and J 6 bases, with 12 bases left between them. Germline lookup yields CDR1 ENHRY and CDR2 SYGVKD. The CDR3 spans 15 residues. This CDR3 reads CAISESISSGNEQFF. The CDR3 DNA reads TGTGCCATCAGTGAGTCGATAAGTAGCGGCAATGAGCAGTTCTTC.

The chain carries TRBV3-1 (or the pseudogene TRBV3-2) and TRBJ2-7; D gene uncertain. The length of the CDR3 is 15 residues. Trimming removed 0 bases at V and 7 bases at J, with 16 bases between. The germline gives CDR1 LGHDT, CDR2 YNNKEL (reference sequence). CDR3 DNA: TGTGCCAGCAGCCAAGAAATCGGCCTCCTGAGGGAGCAGTACTTC. It encodes CASSQEIGLLREQYF.

The genes are TRBV5-1 and TRBJ1-2; TRBD1 is a possible D gene (5 bases). The CDR3 sequence is 14 residues long. Germline V CDR1 and CDR2: SGHRS, YFSETQ. V dropped 0 bases and J dropped 2 bases, with 8 bases sitting between them. The CDR3 nucleotides are TGCGCCAGCAGCTTGGAACGGGGGAACTATGGCTACACCTTC. It specifies CASSLERGNYGYTF. Full variable domain (missing parts from reference TRBV5-1 and TRBJ1-2): KAGVTQTPRYLIKTRGQQVTLSCSPISGHRSVSWYQQTPGQGLQFLFEYFSETQRNKGNFPGRFSGRQFSNSRSEMNVSTLELGDSALYLCASSLERGNYGYTFGSGTRLTVV.

The chain has TRBV7-2 and TRBJ2-3, with D perhaps matching TRBD2 (5 bases). Germline-derived CDR1 and CDR2 are SGHTA and FQGNSA. The CDR3 contains 16 residues. V was cut by 3 bases and J by 4 bases, with 17 bases left in between. This chain's CDR3 is CASSFLLYSDADTQYF. In DNA, the CDR3 is TGTGCCAGCAGCTTCTTATTGTATAGCGACGCAGATACGCAGTATTTT.

V and J are TRBV12-3 or TRBV12-4 and TRBJ1-2; 10 nucleotides align to TRBD1. CDR3 size: 13 residues. The V and J ends lost 10 bases and 7 bases, in that order; junction bases with no gene match: 9. DNA for the CDR3: TGTGCCATACGGGACAGGGGTTGGATTGGCTACACCTTC. Its translation is CAIRDRGWIGYTF.

Only one count was recorded for this clone. J is TRBJ2-7 and V is TRBV7-2, with a tentative D call TRBD2 (6 bases). Germline V CDR1 and CDR2: SGHTA, FQGNSA. V lost 4 bases and J lost 5, with 15 bases in between. This CDR3 comprises 14 residues. The DNA of the CDR3 is TGTGCCAGCAGCTCCTACGGGACTCGTCACGAGCAGTACTTC. Its translation is CASSSYGTRHEQYF.

The chain links TRBV5-4 to TRBJ1-4, with 7 bases that match TRBD1. CDR3 length: 17 amino acids. Germline V lookup: CDR1 SGHNT, CDR2 YYREEE (reference sequence). V lost 0 bases, J lost 1 base, and 6 bases stayed unmatched. This CDR3 reads CASSLGTNRGTNEKLFF. CDR3 nucleotide sequence: TGTGCCAGCAGCTTGGGCACTAACAGGGGAACTAATGAAAAACTGTTTTTT.

The rearrangement joins TRBV28 to TRBJ2-3; 11 bases agree with TRBD2. V was clipped by 2 bases and J by 1 base; unmatched bases: 8. The CDR3 contains 18 residues. Germline values: CDR1 MDHEN, CDR2 SYDVKM. The CDR3 spells CASSLVAGGPSGTDTQYF. DNA for the CDR3: TGTGCCAGCAGTTTAGTAGCGGGAGGGCCCTCGGGCACAGATACGCAGTATTTT.

The chain recombines TRBV5-1 with TRBJ1-2, with a weak D call TRBD1 (6 bases). The CDR3 sequence is 16 residues long. From germline, CDR1 is SGHRS and CDR2 YFSETQ. V lost 4 bases and J lost 2, with 18 bases in between. The CDR3 reads CASSPNGAGANYGYTF. CDR3 DNA: TGCGCCAGCAGCCCGAACGGGGCAGGGGCCAACTATGGCTACACCTTC.